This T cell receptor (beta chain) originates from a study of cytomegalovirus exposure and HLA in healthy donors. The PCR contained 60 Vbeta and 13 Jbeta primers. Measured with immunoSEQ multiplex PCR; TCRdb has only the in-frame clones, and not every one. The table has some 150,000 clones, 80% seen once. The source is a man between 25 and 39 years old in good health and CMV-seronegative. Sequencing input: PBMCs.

CDR3 region: CASSVGLADYEQYF. CDR3 sequence (DNA): TGTGCCAGCAGCGTGGGACTAGCGGACTACGAGCAGTACTTC. The chain joins TRBV9 to TRBJ2-7; TRBD2 agrees at 11 bases. Germline-derived CDR1 and CDR2 are SGDLS and YYNGEE. J lost 3 bases, V lost 2 bases, and 1 base had no gene match. The CDR3 consists of 14 residues. Full variable domain (remainder filled in from reference TRBV9 and TRBJ2-7): DSGVTQTPKHLITATGQRVTLRCSPRSGDLSVYWYQQSLDQGLQFLIQYYNGEERAKGNILERFSAQQFPDLHSELNLSSLELGDSALYFCASSVGLADYEQYFGPGTRLTVT.